These 15 T cell receptor beta chains were all obtained from the same sample, sequenced in a study of blood T cells in healthy people across ages. The authors ran a second PCR of about 6 to 12 cycles using a sample-barcoded 5' primer and a J-beta primer mix. In TCRdb, the 5' RACE reads were re-called with MiXCR into one record per CDR3 protein. The sample has 1,500,000 or so distinct CDR3 sequences; approximately 43% are singletons. Sequencing was carried out using blood. Every receptor here comes from a woman younger than 35 in good health.

There are a few counts of this clonotype. The V gene is TRBV12-3 or TRBV12-4, the J gene TRBJ1-1; the D gene is possibly TRBD1 (6 bases). The CDR3 runs 12 residues. The V end was cut by 8 bases, the J end by 8 bases, with 15 bases between. CDR3 DNA sequence: TGTGCCAGCCTGCGGAGGGGGTGGGAAGCTTTCTTT. It translates to CASLRRGWEAFF.

The V gene is TRBV21-1, the J gene TRBJ1-2; the DNA was not compared with TRBD1, the D call given in the table. TRBV21-1 is shown as a pseudogene. This CDR3 is built from 19 residues. In nucleotides, the CDR3 is TGTGCCAGCAGCAAAGATCCCGGACAGGGTGAGGGAACTAACTATGGCTACACCTTC. It yields the protein CASSKDPGQGEGTNYGYTF.

Turning to this clonotype: One junction end disagrees with the germline gene, perhaps due to a read error. The chain links TRBV5-4 to TRBJ2-5; D call uncertain. Germline assignment: CDR1 SGHNT and CDR2 YYREEE (reference sequence). The CDR3 loop spans 13 amino acids. The CDR3 loop is CVSSYDTQETQYF. The CDR3, as DNA: TGTGTCAGCAGCTACGACACCCAAGAGACCCAGTACTTC.

This clonotype was seen at least ten times. This chain uses TRBV21-1 with TRBJ1-5; TRBD1, the table's D call, was not compared with the DNA. TRBV21-1 is a recognized pseudogene. The CDR3 length is 15 residues. The CDR3 loop is CASSQDSLSNQPQHF. The CDR3 nucleotides are TGTGCCAGCAGCCAGGACAGCCTCAGCAATCAGCCCCAGCATTTT.

This chain's CDR3 is CASSLGPDHIQYF. CDR3 DNA sequence: TGCGCCAGCAGCTTGGGGCCGGACCACATTCAGTACTTC. The chain is built from TRBV5-1 and TRBJ2-4; D is uncertain. The CDR3 is 13 residues long. Trimming shortened V by 0 bases and J by 8 bases, and 9 bases separated the two germline ends. Germline assignment: CDR1 SGHRS and CDR2 YFSETQ.

The V and J genes are TRBV13 and TRBJ2-1; the D is unclear. Trimming removed 2 bases from V and 1 base from J, with 15 bases in between. In germline, CDR1 is PRHDT, CDR2 FYEKMQ (reference sequence). This CDR3 has 17 residues. Here the CDR3 reads CASSLRLGIGSYNEQFF. In nucleotides, the CDR3 is TGTGCCAGCAGCTTACGGTTAGGAATAGGGTCCTACAATGAGCAGTTCTTC. The full variable domain, completed using reference TRBV13 and TRBJ2-1, is AAGVIQSPRHLIKEKRETATLKCYPIPRHDTVYWYQQGPGQDPQFLISFYEKMQSDKGSIPDRFSAQQFSDYHSELNMSSLELGDSALYFCASSLRLGIGSYNEQFFGPGTRLTVL.

This clonotype was found a few times. The gene calls are TRBV4-3 and TRBJ1-1, with TRBD1 matching 9 bases. The length of the CDR3 is 14 residues. The germline CDR1 and CDR2 sequences are LGHNA and YSLEER. V gave up 3 bases and J gave up 3 bases; unmatched junction bases: 2. The DNA of the CDR3 is TGCGCCAGCAGCCAGTACAGGGGGCACACTGAAGCTTTCTTT. This codes for CASSQYRGHTEAFF.

To note about this clonotype: At one of its ends the junction is not consistent with the germline gene, which may arise from a read error. This rearrangement joins TRBV4-3 to TRBJ2-7; D possibly corresponds to TRBD1 (6 bases). CDR1 and CDR2 (germline): LGHNA, YSLEER. There are 17 residues in the CDR3. CDR3 sequence: CASSLDTSQGFGGEQYF. Written as DNA, the CDR3 is TGCGCCAGTAGCCTCGACACTTCACAGGGTTTCGGCGGCGAGCAGTACTTC.

Here the CDR3 reads CAWKEGTSGRFYNEQYF. The CDR3 bases are TGTGCCTGGAAAGAAGGGACTAGCGGGAGGTTCTACAATGAGCAGTACTTC. This rearrangement joins TRBV30 to TRBJ2-1, with TRBD2 matching 15 bases. The end of the DNA is better explained by TRBJ2-7, so the J call may be wrong. CDR1 and CDR2 (germline): GTSNPN, SVGIG (reference sequence). The CDR3 runs 17 residues.

V is TRBV11-2 and J is TRBJ1-3, with D possibly matching TRBD1 (6 bases). The germline V gene has CDR1 SGHAT and CDR2 FQNNGV. V lost 5 bases to trimming and J lost 0 bases, with 14 bases between them. The CDR3 extends over 16 amino acids. The CDR3 DNA reads TGTGCCAGCAGCGTCACTACAGGGTTCTCTGGAAACACCATATATTTT. The encoded protein is CASSVTTGFSGNTIYF. The full variable domain, its missing parts supplied by reference TRBV11-2 and TRBJ1-3, is EAGVAQSPRYKIIEKRQSVAFWCNPISGHATLYWYQQILGQGPKLLIQFQNNGVVDDSQLPKDRFSAERLKGVDSTLKIQPAKLEDSAVYLCASSVTTGFSGNTIYFGEGSWLTVV.

The V and J genes are TRBV20-1 and TRBJ2-4; possible D gene TRBD1, 6 bases. With the DNA end fitting TRBJ2-7 better, the J assignment may be wrong. Per germline, CDR1 DFQATT and CDR2 SNEGSKA (reference sequence). The CDR3 contains 14 residues. The CDR3 nucleotides read TGCAGTGCTCGTAACCGGGACACCACCTACGAGCAGTACTTC. Its translation is CSARNRDTTYEQYF.

This sequence joins TRBV18 and TRBJ2-2; D may match TRBD1 or TRBD2 (6 bases each). CDR1 is KGHSH, CDR2 LQKENI, per germline. Trimming left V 3 bases short and J 3 bases short, with 11 bases between. CDR3 length: 15 residues. The CDR3 sequence: CASSPAGEDTGELFF. For the CDR3, the DNA is TGTGCCAGCTCACCCGCAGGGGAGGACACCGGGGAGCTGTTTTTT.

This clonotype occurred a few times. The chain couples TRBV29-1 to TRBJ2-5; 7 positions match TRBD1. V lost 1 base, J lost 5 bases, and 13 bases stayed unmatched. The CDR3 runs to 16 residues. Germline CDR1 is SQVTM and CDR2 is ANQGSEA. CDR3 protein: CSVEGTGTDKGETQYF. CDR3 nucleotide sequence: TGCAGCGTTGAAGGAACCGGGACAGACAAGGGGGAGACCCAGTACTTC.

The chain is built from TRBV27 and TRBJ2-7, with TRBD2 identical over 13 bases. Trimming took 5 bases from V and 6 from J; bases not matched to a gene: 10. CDR3 size: 16 residues. Germline CDR1 MNHEY, CDR2 SMNVEV (reference sequence). CDR3 loop: CASSTRGGLAGVEQYF. The CDR3 nucleotides read TGTGCCAGCAGTACCAGGGGTGGACTAGCGGGAGTCGAGCAGTACTTC.

J is TRBJ2-7 and V is TRBV5-1; D gene unclear. CDR1 and CDR2 from the germline V gene are SGHRS and YFSETQ. The CDR3 sequence is 15 residues long. Between the trimmed V and J ends, which lost 0 bases and 0 bases, there was a span of 10 bases. CDR3 region: CASSLDILSSYEQYF. Written as DNA, the CDR3 is TGCGCCAGCAGCTTGGACATCCTCTCCTCCTACGAGCAGTACTTC.